The 30 T cell receptor beta chains reported below all come from one sample, sequenced in a study of neurological immune-mediated disorders. Each CDR3 protein is one row after TCRdb ran MiXCR on the 5' RACE reads. The sample carries under 30,000 distinct CDR3 sequences, 13% recorded once. Sequenced material: PBMCs. Receptors originate from a woman in her forties with HTLV-1-associated myelopathy (HAM/TSP).

This clonotype came up many times. This chain joins TRBV7-8 and TRBJ2-5, with 12 bases lining up with TRBD1. The germline V gene has CDR1 SGHVS and CDR2 FQNEAQ. V shed 5 bases, J shed 4 bases, and the junction held 11 bases outside the gene matches. This CDR3 has 17 residues. CDR3 DNA: TGTGCCAGCAGCAGTAGCGCCCGGGACAGGGGGCGAGAGACCCAGTACTTC. This encodes CASSSSARDRGRETQYF.

The chain joins TRBV5-1 to TRBJ2-7, with 8 bases that match TRBD1. The junction had 6 bases not matched to a gene; V was cut back by 4 bases and J by 6 bases. The CDR3 has 13 amino acids. CDR1 is SGHRS, CDR2 YFSETQ, per germline. The CDR3 loop is CASSRGQVGEQYF. The CDR3 DNA reads TGCGCCAGCAGCAGGGGACAGGTCGGCGAGCAGTACTTC. The variable domain in full, with the rest retrieved from reference TRBV5-1 and TRBJ2-7, is KAGVTQTPRYLIKTRGQQVTLSCSPISGHRSVSWYQQTPGQGLQFLFEYFSETQRNKGNFPGRFSGRQFSNSRSEMNVSTLELGDSALYLCASSRGQVGEQYFGPGTRLTVT.

This clonotype was counted at least ten times. The chain joins TRBV5-1 to TRBJ2-3; no reliable D call. Germline V CDR1 and CDR2: SGHRS, YFSETQ. With 4 bases removed from V and 0 bases from J, the gap between germline ends came to 6 bases. This CDR3 has 13 amino acids. In DNA form, the CDR3 reads TGCGCCAGCAGCATAAGTAGCACAGATACGCAGTATTTT. Protein product: CASSISSTDTQYF.

This clonotype came up many times. The chain is built from TRBV5-1 and TRBJ2-5; TRBD2 matches at 12 bases. CDR3 size: 19 residues. V shed 1 base and J 1 base; nucleotides not matched to a gene: 11. The germline CDR1 and CDR2 sequences are SGHRS and YFSETQ. The CDR3 spells CASSLSFLTSGGPQETQYF. CDR3 nucleotide sequence: TGCGCCAGCAGCTTGAGTTTCCTGACTAGCGGGGGTCCCCAAGAGACCCAGTACTTC.

This chain joins TRBV7-6 and TRBJ2-3; tentatively, D is TRBD1 or TRBD2 (5 bases each). Trimming shortened V by 1 base and J by 0 bases, and 8 bases separated the two germline ends. This CDR3 spans 15 amino acids. Germline CDR1 SGHVS, CDR2 FNYEAQ. The CDR3 spells CASSLGGRSTDTQYF. The CDR3 DNA reads as TGTGCCAGCAGCTTAGGGGGACGTAGCACAGATACGCAGTATTTT.

This clonotype has a count of ten or more. The V call is TRBV2, the J call TRBJ2-2, with D perhaps matching TRBD2 (6 bases). Germline values: CDR1 SNHLY, CDR2 FYNNEI. V gave up 10 bases and J gave up 1 base, with 13 bases separating them. The CDR3 covers 14 residues. The CDR3 coding sequence is TGTGCCATCCGAGGGCGGGGGAACACCGGGGAGCTGTTTTTT. Encoded protein: CAIRGRGNTGELFF. Full variable domain (rest looked up from reference TRBV2 and TRBJ2-2): EPEVTQTPSHQVTQMGQEVILRCVPISNHLYFYWYRQILGQKVEFLVSFYNNEISEKSEIFDDQFSVERPDGSNFTLKIRSTKLEDSAMYFCAIRGRGNTGELFFGEGSRLTVL.

Within the sample, this clonotype is medium-sized. The chain employs TRBV9 and TRBJ1-4, with D possibly being TRBD1 (5 bases). The V end lost 0 bases, the J end lost 6 bases, and 15 bases lay between the germline ends. The germline gives CDR1 SGDLS, CDR2 YYNGEE. The CDR3 is 16 residues long. For the CDR3, the DNA is TGTGCCAGCAGCGTAGCTTTAGGGGTTGCGGATGAAAAACTGTTTTTT. Protein: CASSVALGVADEKLFF.

This clonotype was recorded at least ten times. The rearrangement uses TRBV11-2 and TRBJ2-7, with a tentative D call TRBD1 (6 bases). This CDR3 is built from 15 residues. CDR1 and CDR2 from the germline V gene are SGHAT and FQNNGV. The V end lost 5 bases, the J end lost 2 bases, and 16 bases lay between the germline ends. The CDR3 loop is CASSRPGHRTYEQYF. Written as DNA, the CDR3 is TGTGCCAGCAGCCGACCGGGACACAGGACCTACGAGCAGTACTTC. Combining the CDR3 with reference TRBV11-2 and TRBJ2-7 gives the whole variable domain EAGVAQSPRYKIIEKRQSVAFWCNPISGHATLYWYQQILGQGPKLLIQFQNNGVVDDSQLPKDRFSAERLKGVDSTLKIQPAKLEDSAVYLCASSRPGHRTYEQYFGPGTRLTVT.

At least ten counts were recorded for this clonotype. The V call is TRBV5-1, the J call TRBJ2-2, with 10 bases identical to TRBD2. This CDR3 comprises 15 residues. With 4 bases clipped from V and 5 bases from J, the junction kept 5 bases outside the gene matches. From germline, CDR1 is SGHRS and CDR2 YFSETQ. DNA for the CDR3: TGCGCCAGCAGCCCGACGGGACTAGCGACCGGGGAGCTGTTTTTT. It specifies CASSPTGLATGELFF. The full variable domain, in which reference TRBV5-1 and TRBJ2-2 provide the parts outside the CDR3, is KAGVTQTPRYLIKTRGQQVTLSCSPISGHRSVSWYQQTPGQGLQFLFEYFSETQRNKGNFPGRFSGRQFSNSRSEMNVSTLELGDSALYLCASSPTGLATGELFFGEGSRLTVL.

Many counts were recorded for this clonotype. The chain employs TRBV4-1 and TRBJ1-1; D gene ambiguous. Germline assignment: CDR1 MGHRA and CDR2 YSYEKL. This CDR3 comprises 21 residues. The germline V and J ends were trimmed by 0 bases and 1 base, with 27 bases remaining between them. CDR3 in amino acids: CASSQEGVYLAPDLRNTEAFF. CDR3 DNA: TGCGCCAGCAGCCAAGAAGGAGTCTATTTGGCACCGGATTTAAGGAACACTGAAGCTTTCTTT.

This clonotype showed up many times. The rearrangement uses TRBV5-1 and TRBJ2-7, with 10 bases aligning to TRBD1. Trimming removed 0 bases from V and 4 bases from J; junction bases left unmatched: 7. Germline CDR1 is SGHRS and CDR2 is YFSETQ. The CDR3 consists of 16 residues. The CDR3 coding sequence is TGCGCCAGCAGCTTGGGAGACAGGGGGCTGGCGTACGAGCAGTACTTC. Amino acid sequence: CASSLGDRGLAYEQYF.

This clonotype was observed at least ten times. CDR3 region: CASSSRTGTGDTGELFF. CDR3 nucleotides: TGTGCCAGCAGCTCGAGAACCGGGACAGGGGACACCGGGGAGCTGTTTTTT. This rearrangement joins TRBV7-9 to TRBJ2-2, with 10 bases fitting TRBD1. Trimming took 4 bases from V and 3 from J; bases not matched to a gene: 8. The CDR3 is 17 residues long. CDR1 is SEHNR and CDR2 is FQNEAQ in the germline V gene (reference sequence).

This clonotype is medium-sized by share. The V gene is TRBV7-8, the J gene TRBJ2-3; 7 bases match TRBD1. Germline loops: CDR1 SGHVS, CDR2 FQNEAQ. V was pared by 2 bases and J by 2 bases, with 7 bases of the junction left unmatched. CDR3 length equals 16 residues. CDR3 region: CASSLTTGSTTDTQYF. Here the CDR3 DNA reads TGTGCCAGCAGCTTAACGACAGGGTCGACCACAGATACGCAGTATTTT.

This clonotype was seen repeatedly, ten times or more. V is TRBV28 and J is TRBJ2-7; D may be TRBD1 or TRBD2 (6 bases each). Trimming removed 6 bases at V and 4 bases at J, with 19 bases between. Germline V gives CDR1 MDHEN, CDR2 SYDVKM. This CDR3 has 15 amino acids. DNA for the CDR3: TGTGCCAGCAGGAGGGGGGAGCGAGCCGTTTACGAGCAGTACTTC. This gives the protein CASRRGERAVYEQYF.

This clonotype ranks as medium-sized. This chain joins TRBV3-1 and TRBJ1-1, with no clear D. This CDR3 comprises 15 residues. V gave up 2 bases and J gave up 1 base, with 11 bases separating them. The V gene's germline CDR1 is LGHDT and CDR2 YNNKEL (reference sequence). The CDR3 loop is CASSQLDRTNTEAFF. The CDR3 DNA sequence: TGTGCCAGCAGCCAACTTGACCGAACGAACACTGAAGCTTTCTTT.

The chain recombines TRBV7-7 with TRBJ2-2, with TRBD2 as a possible D gene (6 bases). The CDR3 consists of 13 residues. Germline V gives CDR1 SSHAT, CDR2 FNYEAQ (reference sequence). The CDR3 DNA sequence: TGTGCTAGCGGCCACCAAAACACCGGGGAGCTGTTTTTT. The encoded protein is CASGHQNTGELFF.

This clonotype was picked up many times. The chain combines TRBV7-2 with TRBJ1-2; 8 bases fit TRBD1. Germline V gene data show CDR1 as SGHTA and CDR2 as FQGNSA. The length of the CDR3 is 14 residues. The junction had 5 bases not matched to a gene; V was cut back by 2 bases and J by 6 bases. The CDR3 is CASSLQGALDGYTF. DNA of the CDR3: TGTGCCAGCAGCTTACAGGGGGCGCTGGATGGCTACACCTTC.

This clonotype was observed at least ten times. The genes are TRBV7-2 and TRBJ2-7; the D gene is possibly TRBD1 (6 bases). V was cut by 1 base and J by 6 bases, with 13 bases left in between. This CDR3 spans 14 amino acids. Germline V gene sequence: CDR1 SGHTA, CDR2 FQGNSA. CDR3 sequence reads: CASSLVQGQGEQYV. For the CDR3, the DNA is TGTGCCAGCAGCTTAGTACAGGGTCAGGGCGAGCAGTACGTC.

In its sample, this clonotype is medium-sized. The CDR3 loop is CSVEGVTHTGELFF. CDR3 nucleotides: TGCAGCGTTGAAGGGGTCACCCACACCGGGGAGCTGTTTTTT. This chain joins TRBV29-1 and TRBJ2-2; D is unclear. There are 14 residues in the CDR3. The germline V and J ends were trimmed by 1 base and 3 bases, with 9 bases remaining between them. Per the germline V gene, CDR1 is SQVTM and CDR2 is ANQGSEA.

This clonotype was seen ten or more times. V is TRBV12-3 or TRBV12-4 and J is TRBJ1-2; 7 bases line up with TRBD1. The CDR3 has 15 residues. Losses at the gene ends were 5 bases for V and 7 bases for J; bases not matched to a gene: 13. Here the CDR3 reads CASSGDSWGLRGYTF. The CDR3 DNA sequence: TGTGCCAGCAGTGGGGACAGTTGGGGACTGCGTGGCTACACCTTC.

This clonotype rates as medium-sized. V usage is TRBV12-3 or TRBV12-4 and J usage is TRBJ2-6, with D tentatively TRBD2 (5 bases). Trimming pared 11 bases from V and 2 bases from J, leaving 10 bases between. The CDR3 consists of 13 residues. The CDR3 DNA follows: TGTGCCCCTACTAGTCCTGGGGCCAACGTCCTGACTTTC. Translated: CAPTSPGANVLTF.

This clonotype came up many times. The chain is built from TRBV5-1 and TRBJ1-3; D gene ambiguous. The CDR3 is made up of 15 amino acids. V dropped 4 bases and J dropped 0 bases, with 11 bases sitting between them. CDR1 is SGHRS, CDR2 YFSETQ, per germline. CDR3 in DNA: TGCGCCAGCAGCATTGACGGATACTCTGGAAACACCATATATTTT. Its translation is CASSIDGYSGNTIYF.

V usage is TRBV4-2 and J usage is TRBJ1-2; tentative D call: TRBD1 (5 bases). Germline loops: CDR1 LGHNA, CDR2 YNFKEQ. Trimming removed 0 bases at V and 0 bases at J, with 8 bases between. The CDR3 is 15 amino acids. DNA for the CDR3: TGTGCCAGCAGCCAAGAAGGGACCGCTAACTATGGCTACACCTTC. It encodes CASSQEGTANYGYTF.

This clonotype was recorded a few times. This sequence joins TRBV7-8 and TRBJ2-3, with D possibly being TRBD2 (6 bases). The V and J ends lost 6 bases and 0 bases respectively, with 16 bases between them. Germline CDR1 reads SGHVS; CDR2 reads FQNEAQ. The CDR3 length is 16 residues. This chain's CDR3 is CASSLIAGSSTDTQYF. CDR3 DNA sequence: TGTGCCAGCAGTCTAATCGCGGGGAGCAGCACAGATACGCAGTATTTT.

At least ten counts were recorded for this clonotype. The V call is TRBV20-1, the J call TRBJ2-3, with 8 bases lining up with TRBD1. CDR3 length equals 15 residues. Germline V CDR1 and CDR2: DFQATT, SNEGSKA (reference sequence). V was clipped by 5 bases and J by 6 bases; unmatched bases: 13. CDR3 in DNA: TGCAGTGCTCCCCACGCGGACACAGGGGGGGATACGCAGTATTTT. Amino acid sequence: CSAPHADTGGDTQYF.

The sample holds many counts of this clonotype. The chain recombines TRBV5-1 with TRBJ2-1; 8 nucleotides agree with TRBD1. The CDR3 is 13 residues long. The germline V gene has CDR1 SGHRS and CDR2 YFSETQ. The V and J ends lost 7 bases and 8 bases, in that order; junction bases with no gene match: 8. The CDR3 nucleotides read TGCGCCAGCTGGACAGGGATGGGCCATGAGCAGTTCTTC. Translation: CASWTGMGHEQFF.

This clonotype was counted many times. This sequence joins TRBV12-3 or TRBV12-4 and TRBJ1-1; D call uncertain. The V end was cut by 5 bases, the J end by 1 base, with 11 bases between. The CDR3 length is 14 residues. CDR3 nucleotide sequence: TGTGCCAGCAGTATCTCCGGCAGGAACACTGAAGCTTTCTTT. Protein product: CASSISGRNTEAFF.

At least ten counts were recorded for this clonotype. The chain uses TRBV9 and TRBJ1-1, with 7 bases aligning to TRBD1. The V gene end was trimmed by 4 bases and the J gene end by 1 base; junction bases not matched to a gene: 7. Per germline, CDR1 SGDLS and CDR2 YYNGEE. The CDR3 has 15 residues. CDR3 loop: CASSQKGARNTEAFF. The CDR3 coding sequence is TGTGCCAGCAGCCAGAAGGGGGCCCGGAACACTGAAGCTTTCTTT.

This clonotype appeared many times. The V and J genes are TRBV7-2 and TRBJ2-5; 10 nucleotides match TRBD2. The ends lost 6 bases at V and 2 bases at J; junction bases unmatched: 3. Germline-derived CDR1 and CDR2 are SGHTA and FQGNSA. There are 14 residues in the CDR3. The CDR3: CASRISGGQETQYF. The CDR3 DNA reads as TGTGCCAGCAGAATTAGCGGGGGGCAAGAGACCCAGTACTTC.

There are many counts of this clonotype. The chain carries TRBV7-8 and TRBJ1-4, with D uncertain. The ends were cut back, 0 bases at V and 0 bases at J, with 11 bases in the middle. The CDR3 is made up of 17 amino acids. Per the germline V gene, CDR1 is SGHVS and CDR2 is FQNEAQ. CDR3 in amino acids: CASSLAERAATNEKLFF. CDR3 bases: TGTGCCAGCAGCTTAGCGGAGAGGGCAGCAACTAATGAAAAACTGTTTTTT. The full variable domain, with the rest looked up from reference TRBV7-8 and TRBJ1-4, is GAGVSQSPRYKVAKRGQDVALRCDPISGHVSLFWYQQALGQGPEFLTYFQNEAQLDKSGLPSDRFFAERPEGSVSTLKIQRTQQEDSAVYLCASSLAERAATNEKLFFGSGTQLSVL.